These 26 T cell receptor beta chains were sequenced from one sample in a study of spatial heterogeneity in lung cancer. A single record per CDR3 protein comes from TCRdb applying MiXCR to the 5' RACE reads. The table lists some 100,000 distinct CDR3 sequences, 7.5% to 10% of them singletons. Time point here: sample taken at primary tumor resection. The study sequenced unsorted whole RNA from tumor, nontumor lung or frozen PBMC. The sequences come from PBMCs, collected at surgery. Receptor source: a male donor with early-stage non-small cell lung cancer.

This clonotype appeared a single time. The CDR3 bases are TGTGCCAGCAGTTACCCCCCGCCTAGCGGAGAAGAGACCCAGTACTTC. Translating it yields CASSYPPPSGEETQYF. The chain uses TRBV6-5 and TRBJ2-5, with 7 nucleotides matching TRBD2. The length of the CDR3 is 16 residues. Germline V gene data show CDR1 as MNHEY and CDR2 as SVGAGI. V dropped 2 bases and J dropped 3; count of bases not matched to a gene: 9.

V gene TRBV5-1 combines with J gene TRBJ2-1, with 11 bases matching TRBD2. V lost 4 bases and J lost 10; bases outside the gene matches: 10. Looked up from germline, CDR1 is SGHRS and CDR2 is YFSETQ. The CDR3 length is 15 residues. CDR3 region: CASSLTGTSGEEQFF. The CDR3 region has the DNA TGCGCCAGCAGCCTTACCGGGACTAGCGGAGAAGAGCAGTTCTTC.

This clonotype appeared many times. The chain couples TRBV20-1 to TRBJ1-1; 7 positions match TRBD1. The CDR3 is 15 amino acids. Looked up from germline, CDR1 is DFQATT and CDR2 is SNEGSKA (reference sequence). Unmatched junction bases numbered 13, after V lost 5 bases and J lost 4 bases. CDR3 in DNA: TGCAGTGCTCCAGGGGGTCTTACTGAGACCACTGAAGCTTTCTTT. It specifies CSAPGGLTETTEAFF.

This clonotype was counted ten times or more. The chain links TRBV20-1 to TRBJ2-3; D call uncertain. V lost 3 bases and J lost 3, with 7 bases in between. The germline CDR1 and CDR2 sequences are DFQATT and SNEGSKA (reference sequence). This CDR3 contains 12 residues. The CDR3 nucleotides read TGCAGTGCTAGGGTATCGACAGATACGCAGTATTTT. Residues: CSARVSTDTQYF.

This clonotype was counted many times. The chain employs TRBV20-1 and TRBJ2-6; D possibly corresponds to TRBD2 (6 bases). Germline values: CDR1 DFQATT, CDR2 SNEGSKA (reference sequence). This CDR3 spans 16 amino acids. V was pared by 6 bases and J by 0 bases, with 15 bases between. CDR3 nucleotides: TGCAGTGCAAAGGCGGGGTTGGGCTCTGGGGCCAACGTCCTGACTTTC. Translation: CSAKAGLGSGANVLTF.

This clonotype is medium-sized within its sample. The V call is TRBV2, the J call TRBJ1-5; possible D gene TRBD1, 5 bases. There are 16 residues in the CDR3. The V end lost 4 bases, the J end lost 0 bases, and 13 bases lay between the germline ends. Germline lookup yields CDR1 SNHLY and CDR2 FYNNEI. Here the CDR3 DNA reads TGTGCCAGCAGTGCCTCTACAGGAAATAGCAATCAGCCCCAGCATTTT. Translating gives CASSASTGNSNQPQHF.

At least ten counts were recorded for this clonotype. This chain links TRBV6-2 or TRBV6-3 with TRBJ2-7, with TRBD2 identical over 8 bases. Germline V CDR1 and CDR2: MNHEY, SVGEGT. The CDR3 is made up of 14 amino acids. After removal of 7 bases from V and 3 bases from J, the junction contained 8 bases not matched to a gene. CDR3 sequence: CASNQRGSNYEQYF. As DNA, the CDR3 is TGTGCCAGCAACCAGCGGGGGTCGAACTACGAGCAGTACTTC.

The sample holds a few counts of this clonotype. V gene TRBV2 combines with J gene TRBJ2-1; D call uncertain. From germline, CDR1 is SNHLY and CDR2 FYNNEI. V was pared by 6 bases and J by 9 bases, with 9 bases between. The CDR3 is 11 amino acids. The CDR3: CASRAIGEQFF. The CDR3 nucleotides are TGTGCCAGCAGGGCTATCGGTGAGCAGTTCTTC.

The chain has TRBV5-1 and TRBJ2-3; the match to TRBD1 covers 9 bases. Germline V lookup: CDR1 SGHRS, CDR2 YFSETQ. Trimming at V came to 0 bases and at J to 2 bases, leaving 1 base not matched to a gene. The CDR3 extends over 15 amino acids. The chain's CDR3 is CASSLGTGVTDTQYF. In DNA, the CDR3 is TGCGCCAGCAGCTTGGGGACAGGGGTCACAGATACGCAGTATTTT. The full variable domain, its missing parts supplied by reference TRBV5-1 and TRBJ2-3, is KAGVTQTPRYLIKTRGQQVTLSCSPISGHRSVSWYQQTPGQGLQFLFEYFSETQRNKGNFPGRFSGRQFSNSRSEMNVSTLELGDSALYLCASSLGTGVTDTQYFGPGTRLTVL.

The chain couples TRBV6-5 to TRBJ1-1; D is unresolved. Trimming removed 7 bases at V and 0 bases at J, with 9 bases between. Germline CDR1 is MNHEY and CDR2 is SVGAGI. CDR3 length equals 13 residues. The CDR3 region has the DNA TGTGCCAGCACGCTCAGTATGAACACTGAAGCTTTCTTT. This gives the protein CASTLSMNTEAFF.

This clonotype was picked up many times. The CDR3 sequence is CASSLRSGGQETQYF. The CDR3 DNA reads as TGTGCCAGCAGCTTAAGATCCGGGGGCCAAGAGACCCAGTACTTC. The genes are TRBV11-1 and TRBJ2-5; a weak D match, TRBD2 (6 bases). Germline values: CDR1 SGHAT, CDR2 FQDESV (reference sequence). CDR3 size: 15 residues. V gave up 2 bases and J gave up 1 base, with 11 bases separating them.

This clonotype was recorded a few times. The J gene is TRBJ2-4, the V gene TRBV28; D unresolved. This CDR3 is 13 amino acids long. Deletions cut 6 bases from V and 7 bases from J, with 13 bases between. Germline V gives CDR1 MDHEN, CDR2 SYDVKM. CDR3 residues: CASRAPQPNIQYF. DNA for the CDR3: TGTGCCAGCAGGGCCCCTCAACCGAACATTCAGTACTTC.

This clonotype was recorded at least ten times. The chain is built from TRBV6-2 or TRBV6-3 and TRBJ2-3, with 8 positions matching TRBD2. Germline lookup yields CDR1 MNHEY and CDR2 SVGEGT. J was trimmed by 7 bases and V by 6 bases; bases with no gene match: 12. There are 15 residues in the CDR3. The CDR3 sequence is CASSSQKRGINTQYF. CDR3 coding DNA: TGTGCCAGCAGCTCTCAGAAGCGGGGGATAAATACGCAGTATTTT.

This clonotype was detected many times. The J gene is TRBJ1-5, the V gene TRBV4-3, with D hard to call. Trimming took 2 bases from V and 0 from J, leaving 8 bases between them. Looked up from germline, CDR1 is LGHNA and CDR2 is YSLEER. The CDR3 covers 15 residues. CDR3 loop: CASSQLFSSNQPQHF. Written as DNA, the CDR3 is TGCGCCAGCAGCCAACTGTTCTCTAGCAATCAGCCCCAGCATTTT.

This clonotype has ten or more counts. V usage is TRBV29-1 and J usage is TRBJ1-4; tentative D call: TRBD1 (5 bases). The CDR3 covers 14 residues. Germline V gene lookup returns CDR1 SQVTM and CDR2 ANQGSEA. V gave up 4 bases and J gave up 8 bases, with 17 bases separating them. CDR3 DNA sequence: TGCAGCGTTGCGTATGGCGGCTCAGGGGAAAAACTGTTTTTT. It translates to CSVAYGGSGEKLFF. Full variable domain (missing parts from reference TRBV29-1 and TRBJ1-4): SAVISQKPSRDICQRGTSLTIQCQVDSQVTMMFWYRQQPGQSLTLIATANQGSEATYESGFVIDKFPISRPNLTFSTLTVSNMSPEDSSIYLCSVAYGGSGEKLFFGSGTQLSVL.

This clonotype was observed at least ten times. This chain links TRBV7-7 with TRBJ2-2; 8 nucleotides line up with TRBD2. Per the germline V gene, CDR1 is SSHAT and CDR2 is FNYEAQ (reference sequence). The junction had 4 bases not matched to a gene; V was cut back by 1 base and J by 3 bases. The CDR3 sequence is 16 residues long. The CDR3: CASSLVTSGHTGELFF. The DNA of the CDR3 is TGTGCCAGCAGCTTAGTTACTAGCGGTCACACCGGGGAGCTGTTTTTT.

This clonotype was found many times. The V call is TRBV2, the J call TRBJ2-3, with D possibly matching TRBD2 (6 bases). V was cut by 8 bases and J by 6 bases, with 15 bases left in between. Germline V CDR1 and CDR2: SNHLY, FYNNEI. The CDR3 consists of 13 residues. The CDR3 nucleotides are TGTGCCAGCTCCTCCCCCGGAGGGGATACGCAGTATTTT. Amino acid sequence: CASSSPGGDTQYF.

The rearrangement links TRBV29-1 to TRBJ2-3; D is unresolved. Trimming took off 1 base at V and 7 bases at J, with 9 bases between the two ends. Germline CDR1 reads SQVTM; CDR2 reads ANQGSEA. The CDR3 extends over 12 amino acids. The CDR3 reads CSVEARQNTQYF. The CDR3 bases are TGCAGCGTTGAAGCCCGACAAAATACGCAGTATTTT.

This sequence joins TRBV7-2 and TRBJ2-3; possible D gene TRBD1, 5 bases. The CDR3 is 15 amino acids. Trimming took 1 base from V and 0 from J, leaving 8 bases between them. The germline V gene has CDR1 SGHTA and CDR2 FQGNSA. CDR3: CASSLEWGSTDTQYF. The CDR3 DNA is TGTGCCAGCAGCTTAGAGTGGGGCAGCACAGATACGCAGTATTTT.

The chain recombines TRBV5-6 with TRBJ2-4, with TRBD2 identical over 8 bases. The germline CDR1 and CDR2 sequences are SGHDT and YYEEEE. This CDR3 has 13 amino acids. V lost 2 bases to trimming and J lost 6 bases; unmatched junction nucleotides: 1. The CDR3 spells CASSFSGRNIQYF. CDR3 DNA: TGTGCCAGCAGCTTCAGCGGGAGAAACATTCAGTACTTC.

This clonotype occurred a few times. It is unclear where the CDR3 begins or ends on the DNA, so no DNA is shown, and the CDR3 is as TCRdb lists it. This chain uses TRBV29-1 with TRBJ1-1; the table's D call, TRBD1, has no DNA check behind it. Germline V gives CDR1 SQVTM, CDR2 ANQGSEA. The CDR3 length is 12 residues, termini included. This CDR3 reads CTFEVGQGSGFF.

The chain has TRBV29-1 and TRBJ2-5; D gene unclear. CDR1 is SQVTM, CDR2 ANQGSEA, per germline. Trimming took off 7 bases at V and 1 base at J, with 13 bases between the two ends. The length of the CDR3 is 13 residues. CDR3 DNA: TGCAGCGCCGTTCCCTCAGGCCAAGAGACCCAGTACTTC. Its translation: CSAVPSGQETQYF.

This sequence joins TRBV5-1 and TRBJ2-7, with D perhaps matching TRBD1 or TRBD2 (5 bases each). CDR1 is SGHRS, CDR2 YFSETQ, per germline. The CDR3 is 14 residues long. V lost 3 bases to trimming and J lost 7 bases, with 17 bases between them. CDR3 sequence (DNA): TGCGCCAGCAGCTCTACCTCAGGGACCGGGGAGCAGTACTTC. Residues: CASSSTSGTGEQYF.

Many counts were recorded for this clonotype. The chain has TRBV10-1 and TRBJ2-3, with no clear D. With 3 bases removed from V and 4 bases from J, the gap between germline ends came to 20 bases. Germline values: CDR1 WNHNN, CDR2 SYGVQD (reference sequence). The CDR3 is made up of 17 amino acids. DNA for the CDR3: TGCGCCAGCAGTGACCCTCGGTCCCCGACCGGCCCAGATACGCAGTATTTT. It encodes CASSDPRSPTGPDTQYF.

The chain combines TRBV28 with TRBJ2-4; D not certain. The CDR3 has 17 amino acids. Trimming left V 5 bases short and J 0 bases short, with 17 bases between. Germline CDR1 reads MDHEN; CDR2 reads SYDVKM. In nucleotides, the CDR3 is TGTGCCAGCAGTCCCTTAGAAGGCGGCGGAGCCAAAAACATTCAGTACTTC. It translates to CASSPLEGGGAKNIQYF.

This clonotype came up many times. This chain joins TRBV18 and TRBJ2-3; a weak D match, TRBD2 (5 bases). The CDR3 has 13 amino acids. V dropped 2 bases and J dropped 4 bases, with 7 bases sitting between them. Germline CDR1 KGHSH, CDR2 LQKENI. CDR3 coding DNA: TGTGCCAGCTCACCATTGAGGGCAGATACGCAGTATTTT. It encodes CASSPLRADTQYF.